This is a list of T cell receptor beta chains from one sample in a study of blood T cell repertoires in COVID-19. Here immunoSEQ multiplex PCR was the method, and the copy in TCRdb shows in-frame clones only, minus some. The sample lists about 270,000 clones; around 82% were seen once. Material: peripheral blood. The origin of the receptors is a woman aged 18-35 years with acute or convalescent COVID-19. The CDR3 runs from the conserved cysteine through the conserved F or W. D genes are given only for firm matches. Clone sizes are given selectively: once, few, many, or a class where the clone is expanded.

CDR3 protein: CASSPGQGVYGYTF; CDR3 DNA: TGTGCCAGCAGCCCCGGACAGGGGGTATATGGCTACACCTTC; D gene: TRBD1; clone size: -; J gene: TRBJ1-2; V gene: TRBV5-5
CDR3 protein: CASSYYAENTEAFF; CDR3 DNA: TGTGCCAGCAGCTACTACGCAGAGAACACTGAAGCTTTCTTT; D gene: -; clone size: -; J gene: TRBJ1-1; V gene: TRBV6-5
CDR3 protein: CASSSVGQDYEQYF; CDR3 DNA: TGTGCCAGCAGCTCAGTCGGACAAGACTACGAGCAGTACTTC; D gene: -; clone size: -; J gene: TRBJ2-7; V gene: TRBV7-8
CDR3 protein: CASSYSEGQGLKKLFF; CDR3 DNA: TGTGCCAGCAGTTACTCCGAGGGACAGGGGTTGAAAAAACTGTTTTTT; D gene: TRBD1; clone size: few; J gene: TRBJ1-4; V gene: TRBV6-5
CDR3 protein: CASSYSTGTGPYEQYF; CDR3 DNA: TGTGCCAGCAGTTACTCGACCGGGACAGGGCCCTACGAGCAGTACTTC; D gene: TRBD1; clone size: -; J gene: TRBJ2-7; V gene: TRBV6-5
CDR3 protein: CASSLRGTGQNNSPLHF; CDR3 DNA: TGCGCCAGCAGCCTCCGGGGGACAGGGCAAAATAATTCACCCCTCCACTTT; D gene: TRBD1; clone size: few; J gene: TRBJ1-6; V gene: TRBV5-1
CDR3 protein: CASRRVGELFF; CDR3 DNA: TGTGCCAGCAGACGGGTCGGGGAGCTGTTTTTT; D gene: -; clone size: once; J gene: TRBJ2-2; V gene: TRBV12-3/TRBV12-4
CDR3 protein: CASSLKPGEIADTQYF; CDR3 DNA: TGTGCCAGCAGTTTAAAGCCGGGAGAAATTGCAGATACGCAGTATTTT; D gene: -; clone size: once; J gene: TRBJ2-3; V gene: TRBV27
CDR3 protein: CASSFPGDRISGANVLTF; CDR3 DNA: TGTGCCAGCAGTTTTCCGGGAGACAGAATCTCTGGGGCCAACGTCCTGACTTTC; D gene: -; clone size: -; J gene: TRBJ2-6; V gene: TRBV28
CDR3 protein: CASSQGTGGYGYTF; CDR3 DNA: TGTGCCAGCAGCCAGGGGACAGGGGGCTATGGCTACACCTTC; D gene: TRBD1; clone size: -; J gene: TRBJ1-2; V gene: TRBV3-1/TRBV3-2